This entry features one TCR beta chain sequence. Its cognate antigen is unknown. The data are from a study of T cell responses to AZD1222 COVID-19 vaccine. Sequenced by immunoSEQ multiplex PCR; TCRdb stores in-frame clones only, minus some. The sample shows about 120,000 clones, 70% to 85% of them seen only once. Study-wide results and limits: Clonal diversity may have been underestimated, and the donors were mostly white British, with more females than males. Regions left unmutated in variants are reportedly the target of nearly half of spike-specific TCRs. Repertoires were collected only later (after the peak T cell response had occurred). Baseline antibody screening turned up just six or seven seropositive AZD1222 recipients.

This CDR3 contains 14 residues. Trimming took 1 base from V and 9 from J, leaving 16 bases between them. The germline V gene has CDR1 MDHEN and CDR2 SYDVKM. The chain joins TRBV28 to TRBJ2-7; maybe TRBD2 (6 bases). This receptor was obtained from an adult who received the AZD1222 COVID-19 vaccine. The starting material was peripheral blood, obtained 28 days after the second AZD1222 dose. The CDR3 sequence: CASSLSGHGGRQYF. The CDR3 DNA reads as TGTGCCAGCAGTTTATCGGGGCACGGAGGGAGGCAGTACTTC. Drawing the rest from reference TRBV28 and TRBJ2-7, the complete variable domain is DVKVTQSSRYLVKRTGEKVFLECVQDMDHENMFWYRQDPGLGLRLIYFSYDVKMKEKGDIPEGYSVSREKKERFSLILESASTNQTSMYLCASSLSGHGGRQYFGPGTRLTVT.